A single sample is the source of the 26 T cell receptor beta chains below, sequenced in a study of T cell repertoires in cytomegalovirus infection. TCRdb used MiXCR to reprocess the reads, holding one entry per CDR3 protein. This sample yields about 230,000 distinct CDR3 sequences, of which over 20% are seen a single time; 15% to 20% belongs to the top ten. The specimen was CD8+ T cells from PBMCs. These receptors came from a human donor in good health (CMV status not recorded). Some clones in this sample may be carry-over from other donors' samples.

This chain's CDR3 is CSARATGGPDGSYEQYF. For the CDR3, the DNA is TGCAGTGCTAGAGCCACAGGGGGCCCGGACGGTTCCTACGAGCAGTACTTC. V gene TRBV20-1 combines with J gene TRBJ2-7, with TRBD1 matching over 9 bases. With 1 base clipped from V and 1 base from J, the junction kept 11 bases outside the gene matches. Germline V gives CDR1 DFQATT, CDR2 SNEGSKA (reference sequence). The CDR3 extends over 17 amino acids.

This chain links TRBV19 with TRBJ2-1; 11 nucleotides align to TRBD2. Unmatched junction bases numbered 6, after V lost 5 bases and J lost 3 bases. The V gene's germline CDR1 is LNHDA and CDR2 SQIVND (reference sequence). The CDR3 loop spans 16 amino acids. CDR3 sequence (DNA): TGTGCCAGTAGTGCGGGACTAGCGGTATTCTACAATGAGCAGTTCTTC. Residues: CASSAGLAVFYNEQFF. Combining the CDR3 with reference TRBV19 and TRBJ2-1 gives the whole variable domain DGGITQSPKYLFRKEGQNVTLSCEQNLNHDAMYWYRQDPGQGLRLIYYSQIVNDFQKGDIAEGYSVSREKKESFPLTVTSAQKNPTAFYLCASSAGLAVFYNEQFFGPGTRLTVL.

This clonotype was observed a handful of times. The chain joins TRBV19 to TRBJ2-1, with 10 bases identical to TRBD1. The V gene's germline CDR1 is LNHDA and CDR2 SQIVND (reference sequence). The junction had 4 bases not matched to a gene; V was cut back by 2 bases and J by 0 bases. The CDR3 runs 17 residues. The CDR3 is CASSIWGQGSSYNEQFF. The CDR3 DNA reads TGTGCCAGTAGTATATGGGGACAGGGGAGCTCCTACAATGAGCAGTTCTTC.

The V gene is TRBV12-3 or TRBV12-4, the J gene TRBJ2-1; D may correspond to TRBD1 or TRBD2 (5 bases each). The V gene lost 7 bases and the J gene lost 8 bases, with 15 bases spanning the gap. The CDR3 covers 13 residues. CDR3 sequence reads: CASTEGTLDEQFF. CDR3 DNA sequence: TGTGCCAGCACCGAGGGGACCCTGGATGAGCAGTTCTTC.

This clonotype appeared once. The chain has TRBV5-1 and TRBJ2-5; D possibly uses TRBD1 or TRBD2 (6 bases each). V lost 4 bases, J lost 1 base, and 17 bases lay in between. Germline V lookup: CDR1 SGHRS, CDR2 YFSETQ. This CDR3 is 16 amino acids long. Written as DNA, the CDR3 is TGCGCCAGCAGCCCGGGAGTGGGCAGGGGCCAAGAGACCCAGTACTTC. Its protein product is CASSPGVGRGQETQYF.

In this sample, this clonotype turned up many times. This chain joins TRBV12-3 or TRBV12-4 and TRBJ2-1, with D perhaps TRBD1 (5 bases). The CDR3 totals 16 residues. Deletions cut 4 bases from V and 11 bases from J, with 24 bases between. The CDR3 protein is CASSSPGIVRGAKQFF. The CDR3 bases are TGTGCCAGCAGTTCCCCGGGTATTGTTAGGGGCGCTAAGCAGTTCTTC.

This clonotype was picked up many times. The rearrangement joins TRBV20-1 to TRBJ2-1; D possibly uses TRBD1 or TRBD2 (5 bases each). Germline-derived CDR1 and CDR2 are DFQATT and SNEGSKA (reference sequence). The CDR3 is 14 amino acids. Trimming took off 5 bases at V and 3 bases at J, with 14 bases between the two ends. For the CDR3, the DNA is TGCAGTGCTTGGGACGGGTCGGGCTACAATGAGCAGTTCTTC. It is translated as CSAWDGSGYNEQFF.

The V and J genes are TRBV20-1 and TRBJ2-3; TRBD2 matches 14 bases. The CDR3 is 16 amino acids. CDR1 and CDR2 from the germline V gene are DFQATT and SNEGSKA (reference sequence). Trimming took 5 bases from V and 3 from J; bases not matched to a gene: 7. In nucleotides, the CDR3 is TGCAGTGCTCCTGGACTAGCGGGGGGCGGGACAGATACGCAGTATTTT. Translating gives CSAPGLAGGGTDTQYF.

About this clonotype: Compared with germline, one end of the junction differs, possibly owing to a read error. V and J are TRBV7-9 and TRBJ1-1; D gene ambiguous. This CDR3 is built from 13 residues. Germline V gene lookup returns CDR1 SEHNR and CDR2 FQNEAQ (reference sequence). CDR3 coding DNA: TGTGCCAGCAGCTTATTGGGGAACCCTGAAGCTTTCTTT. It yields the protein CASSLLGNPEAFF.

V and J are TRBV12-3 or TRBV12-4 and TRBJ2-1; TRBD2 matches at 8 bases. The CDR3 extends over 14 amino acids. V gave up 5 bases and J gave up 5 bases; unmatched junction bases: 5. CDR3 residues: CASSLSGGDNEQFF. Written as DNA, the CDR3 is TGTGCCAGCAGTCTCAGCGGGGGCGACAATGAGCAGTTCTTC.

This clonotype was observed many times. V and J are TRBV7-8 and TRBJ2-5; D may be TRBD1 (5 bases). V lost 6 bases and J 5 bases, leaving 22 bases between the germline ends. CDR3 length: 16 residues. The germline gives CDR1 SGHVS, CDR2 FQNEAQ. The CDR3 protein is CASSTITRQSGETQYF. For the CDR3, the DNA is TGTGCCAGCAGTACAATAACGCGACAGTCTGGGGAGACCCAGTACTTC.

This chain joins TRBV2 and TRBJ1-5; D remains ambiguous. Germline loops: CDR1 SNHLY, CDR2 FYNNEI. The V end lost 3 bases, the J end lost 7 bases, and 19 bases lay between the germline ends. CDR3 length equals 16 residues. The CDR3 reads CASSDAQTDTLQPQHF. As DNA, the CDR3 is TGTGCCAGCAGTGACGCTCAGACGGATACTTTACAGCCCCAGCATTTT. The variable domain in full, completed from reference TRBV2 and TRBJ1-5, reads EPEVTQTPSHQVTQMGQEVILRCVPISNHLYFYWYRQILGQKVEFLVSFYNNEISEKSEIFDDQFSVERPDGSNFTLKIRSTKLEDSAMYFCASSDAQTDTLQPQHFGDGTRLSIL.

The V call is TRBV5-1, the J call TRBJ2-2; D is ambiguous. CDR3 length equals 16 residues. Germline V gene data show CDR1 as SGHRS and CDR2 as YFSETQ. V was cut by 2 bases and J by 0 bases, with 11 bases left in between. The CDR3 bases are TGCGCCAGCAGCTTAGGTCACAGCCCGAACACCGGGGAGCTGTTTTTT. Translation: CASSLGHSPNTGELFF.

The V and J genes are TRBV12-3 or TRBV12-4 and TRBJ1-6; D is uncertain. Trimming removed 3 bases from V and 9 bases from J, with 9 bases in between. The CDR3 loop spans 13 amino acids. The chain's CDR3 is CASSFGAGSPLHF. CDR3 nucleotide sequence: TGTGCCAGCAGTTTCGGTGCAGGTTCACCCCTCCACTTT.

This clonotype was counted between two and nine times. CDR3 sequence (DNA): TGTGCCAGCAGCCCCTCGGCAACTAATGAAAAACTGTTTTTT. Translated: CASSPSATNEKLFF. J is TRBJ1-4 and V is TRBV12-3 or TRBV12-4; D gene unclear. The CDR3 is 14 residues long. V gave up 6 bases and J gave up 0 bases, with 8 bases separating them.

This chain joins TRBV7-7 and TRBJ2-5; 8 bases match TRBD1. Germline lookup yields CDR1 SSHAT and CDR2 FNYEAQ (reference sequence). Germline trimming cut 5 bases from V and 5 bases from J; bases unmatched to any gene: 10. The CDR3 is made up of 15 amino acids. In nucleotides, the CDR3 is TGTGCCAGCAGCCAGTTCAGGGGGCCGGGTGAGACCCAGTACTTC. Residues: CASSQFRGPGETQYF.

The CDR3 DNA reads as TGTGCCAGTAGATCCATTAGCGGGGGAAGCACAGATACGCAGTATTTT. Translating it yields CASRSISGGSTDTQYF. The chain has TRBV19 and TRBJ2-3, with TRBD2 matching over 9 bases. The CDR3 is 16 residues long. The ends lost 6 bases at V and 0 bases at J; junction bases unmatched: 7. Germline CDR1 LNHDA, CDR2 SQIVND (reference sequence).

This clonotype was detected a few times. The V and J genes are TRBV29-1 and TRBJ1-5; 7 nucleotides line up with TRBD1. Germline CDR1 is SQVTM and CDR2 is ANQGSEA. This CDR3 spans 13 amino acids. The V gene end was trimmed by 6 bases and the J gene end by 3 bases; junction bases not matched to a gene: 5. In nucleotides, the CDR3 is TGCAGCGTCCAGGGGGACACCAATCAGCCCCAGCATTTT. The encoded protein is CSVQGDTNQPQHF.

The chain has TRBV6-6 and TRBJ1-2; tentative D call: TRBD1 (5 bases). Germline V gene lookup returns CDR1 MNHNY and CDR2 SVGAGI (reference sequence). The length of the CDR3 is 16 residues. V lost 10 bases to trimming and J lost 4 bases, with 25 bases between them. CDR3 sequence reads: CATNPPGTYTFYGYTF. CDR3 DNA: TGTGCCACCAATCCCCCAGGGACGTATACGTTCTATGGCTACACCTTC.

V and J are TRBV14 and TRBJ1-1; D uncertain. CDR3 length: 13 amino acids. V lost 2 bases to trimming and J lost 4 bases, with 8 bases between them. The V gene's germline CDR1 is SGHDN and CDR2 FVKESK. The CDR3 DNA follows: TGTGCCAGCAGCCAATGGCGAAGCACTGAAGCTTTCTTT. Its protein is CASSQWRSTEAFF.

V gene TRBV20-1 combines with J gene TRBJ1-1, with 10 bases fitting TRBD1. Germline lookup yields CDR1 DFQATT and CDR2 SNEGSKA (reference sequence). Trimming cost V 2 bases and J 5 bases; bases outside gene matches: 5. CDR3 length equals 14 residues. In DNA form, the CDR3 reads TGCAGTGCTAGATCAGGACAGGGGGGGACTGAAGCTTTCTTT. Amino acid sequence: CSARSGQGGTEAFF.

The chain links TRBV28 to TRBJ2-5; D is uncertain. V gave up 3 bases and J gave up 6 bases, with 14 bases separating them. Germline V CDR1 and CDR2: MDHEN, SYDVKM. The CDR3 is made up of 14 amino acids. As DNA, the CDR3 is TGTGCCAGCAGTTTCTTAGGGTCCGAACAGACCCAGTACTTC. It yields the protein CASSFLGSEQTQYF.

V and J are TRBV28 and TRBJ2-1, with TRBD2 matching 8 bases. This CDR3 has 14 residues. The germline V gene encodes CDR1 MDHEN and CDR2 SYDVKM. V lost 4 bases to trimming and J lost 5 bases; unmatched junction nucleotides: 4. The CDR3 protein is CASSSLRGDNEQFF. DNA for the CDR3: TGTGCCAGCAGTTCACTGCGGGGGGACAATGAGCAGTTCTTC.

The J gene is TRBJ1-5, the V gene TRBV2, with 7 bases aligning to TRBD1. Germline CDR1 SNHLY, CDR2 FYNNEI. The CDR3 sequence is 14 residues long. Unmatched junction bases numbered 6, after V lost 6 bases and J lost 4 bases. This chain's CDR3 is CASRTGRWNQPQHF. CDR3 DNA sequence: TGTGCCAGCAGGACAGGGCGGTGGAATCAGCCCCAGCATTTT.

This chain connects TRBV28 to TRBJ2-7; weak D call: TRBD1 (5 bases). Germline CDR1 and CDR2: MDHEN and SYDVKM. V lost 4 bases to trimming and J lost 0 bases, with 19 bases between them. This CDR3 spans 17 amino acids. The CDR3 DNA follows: TGTGCCAGCAGTTCACGCCGGGCACAGGAGATCTCCTACGAGCAGTACTTC. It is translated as CASSSRRAQEISYEQYF.

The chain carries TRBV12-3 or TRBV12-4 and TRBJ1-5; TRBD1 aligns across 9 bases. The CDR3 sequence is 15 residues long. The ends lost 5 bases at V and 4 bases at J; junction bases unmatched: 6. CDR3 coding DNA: TGTGCCAGCAGTGCCTCCGGGACAGGGAATCAGCCCCAGCATTTT. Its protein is CASSASGTGNQPQHF.